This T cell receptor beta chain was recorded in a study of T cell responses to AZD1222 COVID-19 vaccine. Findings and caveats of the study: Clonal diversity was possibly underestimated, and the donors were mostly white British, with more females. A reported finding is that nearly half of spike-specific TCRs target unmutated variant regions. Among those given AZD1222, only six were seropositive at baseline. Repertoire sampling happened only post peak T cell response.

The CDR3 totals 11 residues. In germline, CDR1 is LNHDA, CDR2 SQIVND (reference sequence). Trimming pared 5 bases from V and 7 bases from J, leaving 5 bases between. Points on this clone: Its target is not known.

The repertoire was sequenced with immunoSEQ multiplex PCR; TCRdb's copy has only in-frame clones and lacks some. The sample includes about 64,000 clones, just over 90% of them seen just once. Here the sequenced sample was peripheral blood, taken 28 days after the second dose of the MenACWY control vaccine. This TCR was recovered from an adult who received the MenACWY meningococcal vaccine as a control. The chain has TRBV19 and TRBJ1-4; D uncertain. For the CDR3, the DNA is TGTGCCAGTAGTCTGGGTGAAAAACTGTTTTTT. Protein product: CASSLGEKLFF.